This T cell receptor (beta chain) stems from a study of control samples from healthy donors and cancer patients. Using immunoSEQ multiplex PCR, the repertoire was profiled, and TCRdb retains in-frame clones only, with some absent. The table records about 86,000 clones, roughly 89% of them present only once. This CDR3 is built from 13 residues. The V end was cut by 6 bases, the J end by 3 bases, with 12 bases between. In germline, CDR1 is SGHRS, CDR2 YFSETQ. The source material was PBMCs. The origin of this receptor is a woman aged 45-59 years with colorectal cancer. V and J are TRBV5-1 and TRBJ2-5; D is ambiguous. CDR3 residues: CASNGLSEETQYF. The CDR3, as DNA: TGCGCCAGCAATGGGCTATCTGAAGAGACCCAGTACTTC. Full variable domain (remainder filled in from reference TRBV5-1 and TRBJ2-5): KAGVTQTPRYLIKTRGQQVTLSCSPISGHRSVSWYQQTPGQGLQFLFEYFSETQRNKGNFPGRFSGRQFSNSRSEMNVSTLELGDSALYLCASNGLSEETQYFGPGTRLLVL.